Sequencing of this TCR beta chain was carried out in a study of blood T cells in healthy people across ages (dated by TCRdb to about 2015). For the wider study: Template switching captured roughly one uniquely barcoded TCR beta cDNA molecule per two T cells in model experiments. Using deep sequencing normalized with unique cDNA molecular identifiers, the study measured how TCR beta repertoire diversity changes with age. The donors were split into four age groups: young (average 16 years), middle-aged (roughly 40), aged (around 67) and long-lived (approximately 89). Using the same blood draw, the study looked at two additional independent replicas of 1 million unique cDNA reads for two donors, one aged 18 to 29 and the other aged 80 or older. Overall study results and their limits: Because profiling used bulk unsorted PBMCs, naive and antigen-experienced compartments could not be compared conclusively. Estimates of total diversity based on one million sequenced T cells were regarded as lower bounds and as underestimates. Observed TCR beta diversity correlated strongly with the percentage of naive T cells measured by flow cytometry. Compared with the aged group, the long-lived group had more naive CD4+ T cells, fewer expanded clones and increased TCR diversity, a pattern suggesting age selection. Observed TCR beta diversity per million T cells fell roughly linearly with age, and a significant reduction was already apparent by age around 36. Because the CMV infection status of the donors was unknown, age-related changes in expanded clonotypes may potentially have been confounded.

The roughly 37 donors, aged about 6 to 95 years, were systemically healthy Caucasian individuals from Russia. Each donor gave about 9.2 milliliters of peripheral blood, drawn into EDTA-treated Vacutainer tubes. Ficoll-Paque density-gradient centrifugation was used to isolate PBMCs, with at least 7 million per sample. Trizol reagent was used to extract total RNA from the PBMCs, yielding at least 5 micrograms per sample. Naive CD45RAhigh/CD27high T cell percentages were measured by flow cytometry on a PBMC aliquot from every donor. CDR1 SQVTM and CDR2 ANQGSEA were looked up in the germline V gene. Including the terminal cysteine and phenylalanine, the CDR3 comprises 13 residues. The retained sequence is limited to the CDR3, 39 bases, with the frame set at the first base. This clonotype turned up a few times. It has no known antigen specificity. No base quality information exists; no much larger clone differs at one position.

Library creation used 5' RACE. Sequenced using an Illumina HiSeq 2500. The second PCR ran for roughly 7 to 12 cycles and used a J-beta primer mix along with a sample-barcoded 5' primer. A template-switch 5' adaptor carrying 12 random nucleotides introduced a unique molecular identifier onto each TCR beta cDNA molecule. Each sample yielded at least 2.5 million CDR3-containing paired-end reads. All of the RNA was converted into first-strand cDNA using the Mint cDNA synthesis kit, with a TRBC-specific oligonucleotide serving as the primer. All cDNA was treated with uracil-DNA glycosylase and then went through a first 18-cycle PCR with the universal primers M1SS and BC2_uni_R. From the authors' description of their analysis: For normalization, 1 million high-quality reads were randomly selected from each sample, with every read carrying a distinct molecular identifier. Reads sharing molecular identifiers were discarded rather than binned into consensus sequences. MiTCR, set to a Q25 quality threshold and the strictest error-elimination algorithm, was used for CDR3 identification, clonotype clustering and error correction. Lower-bound total TCR beta diversity was estimated with a nonparametric unseen species model using Euler transformation. Through fastp at Q25 and MiXCR, TCRdb rebuilt clones from the public reads, retaining in-frame beta chains. For every CDR3 protein sequence, its rows merge into one entry that carries the most common genes and DNA. The V and J calls were not made by the authors but by TCRdb's processing. This sample comprises some 1,000,000 distinct CDR3 sequences, under 30% of them detected only once. The leading ten clones occupy 0.65% to 0.75% of the sample.

The sample also formed part of further work on T cells of mothers and their children. Per the second study: Donors were nine systemically healthy Caucasian individuals: three mothers and their six children. cDNA synthesis used all of the extracted RNA, with around 1.4 ug of RNA in each 15 ul reaction. In the second PCR, the M1S primer added sample barcodes and 2-4 random nucleotides. More than 8.5 million TCR beta CDR3 reads were obtained from each mother, and several million reads were obtained from each child. Thymic selection shapes the output of TCR recombination in a similar way in related and unrelated pairs, and inherited differences have a minor effect. Normalized repertoire overlap was always slightly but never significantly higher in related than unrelated mother-child pairs. With a sensitivity of about 100 clones per million clonotypes, no persistent microchimeric T cell clones were detected. In the study, deep NGS was used to compare the TCR beta repertoires of mothers and children, and features distinguishing related mother-child pairs from unrelated individuals were sought. The mean age was roughly 44 +/- 4 years for the mothers and around 10 +/- 4 years for the children. After adapter ligation was performed with NEBNext reagents, the libraries were sequenced on an Illumina HiSeq 2000 with 100+100 nt paired-end reads. To avoid cross-contamination, the mother libraries and the child libraries were prepared a month apart and sequenced in separate runs. For each donor, somewhere between roughly 450,000 and 2,100,000 distinct TCR beta clonotypes were identified. Naive TCR beta clonotypes were estimated from low-frequency clonotypes matched to each donor's FACS-determined naive share, without sorting.

The sequenced sample consisted of blood. The receptor was derived from a girl aged 2-10 years in good health. The receptor chain draws on TRBV29-1 and TRBJ2-1; 7 junctional bases match TRBD2. The closer fit of TRBJ2-7 to the DNA end suggests the J call may be wrong. The nucleotides are TGCAGCGTTGGGACTAGACAATCCTACGAGCAGTACTTC. It translates as CSVGTRQSYEQYF.